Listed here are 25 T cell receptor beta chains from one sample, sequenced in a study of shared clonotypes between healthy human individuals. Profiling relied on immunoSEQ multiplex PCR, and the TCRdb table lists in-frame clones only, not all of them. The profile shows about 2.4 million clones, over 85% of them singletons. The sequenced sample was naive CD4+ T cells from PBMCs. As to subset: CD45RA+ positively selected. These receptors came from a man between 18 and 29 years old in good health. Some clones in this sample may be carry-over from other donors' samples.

Here the CDR3 reads CSVSKDRGRTDTQYF. The CDR3 DNA follows: TGCAGCGTTAGTAAAGACAGGGGGCGAACAGATACGCAGTATTTT. The chain uses TRBV29-1 and TRBJ2-3; 10 bases agree with TRBD1. Trimming removed 5 bases from V and 3 bases from J; junction bases left unmatched: 8. Germline CDR1 SQVTM, CDR2 ANQGSEA. CDR3 length: 15 amino acids.

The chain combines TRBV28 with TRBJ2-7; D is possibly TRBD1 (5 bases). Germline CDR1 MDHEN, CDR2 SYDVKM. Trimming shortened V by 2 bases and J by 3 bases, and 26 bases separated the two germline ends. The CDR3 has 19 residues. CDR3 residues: CASSLEFPSRDPVFYEQYF. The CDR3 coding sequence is TGTGCCAGCAGTTTAGAATTCCCCTCCAGGGATCCGGTTTTCTACGAGCAGTACTTC.

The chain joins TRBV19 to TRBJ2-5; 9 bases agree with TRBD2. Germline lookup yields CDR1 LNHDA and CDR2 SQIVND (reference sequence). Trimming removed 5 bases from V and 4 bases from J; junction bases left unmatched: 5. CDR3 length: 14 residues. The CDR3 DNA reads TGTGCCAGTAGTGCGGGAGGGCCAGGAGAGACCCAGTACTTC. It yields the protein CASSAGGPGETQYF. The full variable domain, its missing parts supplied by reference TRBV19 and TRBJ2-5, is DGGITQSPKYLFRKEGQNVTLSCEQNLNHDAMYWYRQDPGQGLRLIYYSQIVNDFQKGDIAEGYSVSREKKESFPLTVTSAQKNPTAFYLCASSAGGPGETQYFGPGTRLLVL.

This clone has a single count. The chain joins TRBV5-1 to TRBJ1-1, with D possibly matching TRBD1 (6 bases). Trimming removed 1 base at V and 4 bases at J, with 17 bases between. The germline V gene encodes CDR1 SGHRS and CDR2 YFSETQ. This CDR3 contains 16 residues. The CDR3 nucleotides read TGCGCCAGCAGCTTGACAGGTCAGGGGCCCGGCACTGAAGCTTTCTTT. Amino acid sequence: CASSLTGQGPGTEAFF.

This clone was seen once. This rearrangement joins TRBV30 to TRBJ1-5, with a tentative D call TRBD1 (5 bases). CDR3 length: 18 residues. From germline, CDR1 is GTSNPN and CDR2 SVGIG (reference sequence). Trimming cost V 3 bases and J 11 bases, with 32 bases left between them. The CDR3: CAWSRVRSGSGWELAQHF. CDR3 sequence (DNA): TGTGCCTGGAGCAGGGTCCGGTCAGGGTCCGGCTGGGAGTTGGCCCAGCATTTT.

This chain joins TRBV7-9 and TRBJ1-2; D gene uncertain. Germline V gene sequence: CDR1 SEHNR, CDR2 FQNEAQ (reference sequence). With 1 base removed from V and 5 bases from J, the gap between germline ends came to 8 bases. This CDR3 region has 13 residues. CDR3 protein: CASSLVAAYGYTF. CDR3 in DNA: TGTGCCAGCAGCTTAGTGGCAGCTTATGGCTACACCTTC.

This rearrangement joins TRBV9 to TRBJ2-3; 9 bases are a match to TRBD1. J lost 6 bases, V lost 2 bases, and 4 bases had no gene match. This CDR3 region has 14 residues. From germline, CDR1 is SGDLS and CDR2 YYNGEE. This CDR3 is CASSVTGGGDTQYF. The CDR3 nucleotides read TGTGCCAGCAGCGTCACAGGGGGCGGGGATACGCAGTATTTT.

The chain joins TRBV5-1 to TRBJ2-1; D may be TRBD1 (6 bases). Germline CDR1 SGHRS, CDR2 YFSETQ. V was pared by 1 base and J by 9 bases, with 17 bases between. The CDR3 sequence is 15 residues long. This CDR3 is CASSLLGPGESEQFF. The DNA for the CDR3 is TGCGCCAGCAGCTTGTTGGGTCCAGGGGAGAGTGAGCAGTTCTTC.

Here the CDR3 DNA reads TGTGCCAGCATTGGACAGGTCCATGCGTCACCCCTCCACTTT. This codes for CASIGQVHASPLHF. The genes are TRBV6-4 and TRBJ1-6; 7 bases agree with TRBD1. The CDR3 has 14 residues. The junction had 10 bases not matched to a gene; V was cut back by 7 bases and J by 10 bases. The germline gives CDR1 MRHNA, CDR2 SNTAGT.

As DNA, the CDR3 is TGTGCCAGCAGCGTAATAGACGACGGCTACACCTTC. Amino acid sequence: CASSVIDDGYTF. The chain carries TRBV9 and TRBJ1-2; no definite D call. CDR1 SGDLS and CDR2 YYNGEE come from the germline V gene. This CDR3 spans 12 amino acids. V lost 1 base, J lost 8 bases, and 9 bases lay in between.

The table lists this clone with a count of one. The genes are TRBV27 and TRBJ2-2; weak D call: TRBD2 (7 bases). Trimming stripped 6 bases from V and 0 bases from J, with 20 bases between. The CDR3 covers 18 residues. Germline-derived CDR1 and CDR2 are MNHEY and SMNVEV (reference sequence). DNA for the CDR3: TGTGCCAGCAGACCACATTGGGGGGGGGCCCCGAACACCGGGGAGCTGTTTTTT. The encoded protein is CASRPHWGGAPNTGELFF.

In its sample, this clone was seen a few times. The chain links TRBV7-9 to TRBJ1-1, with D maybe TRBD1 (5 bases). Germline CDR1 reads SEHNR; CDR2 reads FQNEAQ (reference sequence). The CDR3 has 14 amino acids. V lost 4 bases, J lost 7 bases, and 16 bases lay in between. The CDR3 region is CASSSAPGIDEAFF. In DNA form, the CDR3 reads TGTGCCAGCAGCTCCGCACCAGGGATTGATGAAGCTTTCTTT.

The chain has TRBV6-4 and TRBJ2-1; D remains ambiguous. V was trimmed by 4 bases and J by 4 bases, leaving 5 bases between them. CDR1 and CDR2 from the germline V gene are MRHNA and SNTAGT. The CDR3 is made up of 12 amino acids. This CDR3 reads CASSVLYNEQFF. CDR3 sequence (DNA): TGTGCCAGCAGTGTCCTGTACAATGAGCAGTTCTTC.

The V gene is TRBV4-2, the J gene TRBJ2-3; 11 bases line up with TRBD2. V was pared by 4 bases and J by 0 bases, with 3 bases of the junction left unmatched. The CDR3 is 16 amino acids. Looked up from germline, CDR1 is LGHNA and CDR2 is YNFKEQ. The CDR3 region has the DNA TGTGCCAGCAGCCTTGGGACTAGCGGAAGCACAGATACGCAGTATTTT. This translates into CASSLGTSGSTDTQYF.

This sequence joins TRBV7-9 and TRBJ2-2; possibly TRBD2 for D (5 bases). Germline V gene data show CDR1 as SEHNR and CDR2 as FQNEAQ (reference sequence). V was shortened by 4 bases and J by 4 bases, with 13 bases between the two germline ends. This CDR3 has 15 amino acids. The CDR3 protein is CASSSGLISTGELFF. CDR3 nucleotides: TGTGCCAGCAGCTCCGGACTGATTTCCACCGGGGAGCTGTTTTTT.

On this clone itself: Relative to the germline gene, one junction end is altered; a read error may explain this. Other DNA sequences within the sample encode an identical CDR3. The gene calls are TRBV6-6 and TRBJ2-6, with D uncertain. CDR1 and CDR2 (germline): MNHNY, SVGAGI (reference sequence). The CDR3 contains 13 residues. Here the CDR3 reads CASSYSGANVLTF. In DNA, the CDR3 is TGTGCCAGCAGCTACTCTGGGGCCAACGTCCTGACTTTC.

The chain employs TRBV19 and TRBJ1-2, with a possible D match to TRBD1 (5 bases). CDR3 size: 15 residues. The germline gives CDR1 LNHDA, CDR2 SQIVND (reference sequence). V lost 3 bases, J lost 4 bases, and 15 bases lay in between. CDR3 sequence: CASSITRMGGYGYTF. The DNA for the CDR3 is TGTGCCAGTAGTATTACTCGCATGGGGGGCTATGGCTACACCTTC. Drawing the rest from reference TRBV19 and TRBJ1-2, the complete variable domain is DGGITQSPKYLFRKEGQNVTLSCEQNLNHDAMYWYRQDPGQGLRLIYYSQIVNDFQKGDIAEGYSVSREKKESFPLTVTSAQKNPTAFYLCASSITRMGGYGYTFGSGTRLTVV.

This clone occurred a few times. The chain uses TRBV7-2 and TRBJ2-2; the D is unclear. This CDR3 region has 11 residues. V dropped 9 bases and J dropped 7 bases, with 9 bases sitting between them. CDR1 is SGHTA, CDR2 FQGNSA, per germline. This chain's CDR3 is CASTVFGELFF. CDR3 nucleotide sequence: TGTGCCAGTACAGTCTTCGGGGAGCTGTTTTTT. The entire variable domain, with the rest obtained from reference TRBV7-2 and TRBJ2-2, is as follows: GAGVSQSPSNKVTEKGKDVELRCDPISGHTALYWYRQSLGQGLEFLIYFQGNSAPDKSGLPSDRFSAERTGGSVSTLTIQRTQQEDSAVYLCASTVFGELFFGEGSRLTVL.

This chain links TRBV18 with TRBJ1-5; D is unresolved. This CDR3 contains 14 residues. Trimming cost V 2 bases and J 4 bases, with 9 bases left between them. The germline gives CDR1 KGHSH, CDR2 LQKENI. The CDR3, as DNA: TGTGCCAGCTCACCATCGACGGCTAATCAGCCCCAGCATTTT. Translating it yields CASSPSTANQPQHF. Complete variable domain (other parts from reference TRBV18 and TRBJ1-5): NAGVMQNPRHLVRRRGQEARLRCSPMKGHSHVYWYRQLPEEGLKFMVYLQKENIIDESGMPKERFSAEFPKEGPSILRIQQVVRGDSAAYFCASSPSTANQPQHFGDGTRLSIL.

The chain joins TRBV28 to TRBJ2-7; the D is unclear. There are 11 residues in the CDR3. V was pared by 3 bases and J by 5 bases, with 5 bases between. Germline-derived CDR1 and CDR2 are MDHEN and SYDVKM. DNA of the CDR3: TGTGCCAGCAGTTTTGGGGACGAGCAGTACTTC. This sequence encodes CASSFGDEQYF.

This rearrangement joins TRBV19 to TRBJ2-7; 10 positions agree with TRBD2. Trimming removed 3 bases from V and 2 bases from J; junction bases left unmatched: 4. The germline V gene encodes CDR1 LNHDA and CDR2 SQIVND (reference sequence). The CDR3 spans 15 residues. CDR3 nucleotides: TGTGCCAGTAGTATCGAACTAGCGGGACCCTACGAGCAGTACTTC. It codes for CASSIELAGPYEQYF.

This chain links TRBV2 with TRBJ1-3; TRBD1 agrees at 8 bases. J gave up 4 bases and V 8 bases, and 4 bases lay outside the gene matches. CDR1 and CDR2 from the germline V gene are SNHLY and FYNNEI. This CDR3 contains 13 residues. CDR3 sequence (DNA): TGTGCCAGCGTTGGGGACAGGGGAAACACCATATATTTT. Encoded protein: CASVGDRGNTIYF.

The CDR3 DNA is TGTGCCAGCAGTTTATCAGGCGGGACCGGTCAGCCCCAGCATTTT. This codes for CASSLSGGTGQPQHF. This chain links TRBV27 with TRBJ1-5, with a weak D call TRBD1 (5 bases). The CDR3 loop spans 15 amino acids. Per germline, CDR1 MNHEY and CDR2 SMNVEV (reference sequence). The V and J ends lost 0 bases and 6 bases respectively, with 12 bases between them.

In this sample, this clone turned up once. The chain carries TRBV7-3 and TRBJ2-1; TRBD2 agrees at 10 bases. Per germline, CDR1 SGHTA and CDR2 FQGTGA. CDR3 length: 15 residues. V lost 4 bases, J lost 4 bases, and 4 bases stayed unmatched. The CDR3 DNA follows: TGTGCCAGCAGCTCAACTAGCGGGGTATACAATGAGCAGTTCTTC. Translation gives CASSSTSGVYNEQFF.

The CDR3 loop is CASSLFTGTEAFF. CDR3 DNA sequence: TGTGCCAGCAGCTTGTTTACAGGCACTGAAGCTTTCTTT. V is TRBV5-4 and J is TRBJ1-1; D may be TRBD1 (5 bases). The CDR3 has 13 residues. Germline CDR1 and CDR2: SGHNT and YYREEE (reference sequence). V lost 1 base, J lost 4 bases, and 8 bases lay in between. Complete variable domain (other parts from reference TRBV5-4 and TRBJ1-1): ETGVTQSPTHLIKTRGQQVTLRCSSQSGHNTVSWYQQALGQGPQFIFQYYREEENGRGNFPPRFSGLQFPNYSSELNVNALELDDSALYLCASSLFTGTEAFFGQGTRLTVV.